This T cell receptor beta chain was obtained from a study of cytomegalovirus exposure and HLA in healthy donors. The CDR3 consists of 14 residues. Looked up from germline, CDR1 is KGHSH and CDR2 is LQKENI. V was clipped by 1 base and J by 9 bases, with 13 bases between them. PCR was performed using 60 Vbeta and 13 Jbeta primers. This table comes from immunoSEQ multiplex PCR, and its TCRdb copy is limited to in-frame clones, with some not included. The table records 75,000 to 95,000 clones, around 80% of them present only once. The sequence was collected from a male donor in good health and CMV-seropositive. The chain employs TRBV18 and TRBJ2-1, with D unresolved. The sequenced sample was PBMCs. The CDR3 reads CASSPLQSGGEQFF. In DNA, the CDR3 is TGTGCCAGCTCACCACTACAATCGGGTGGTGAGCAGTTCTTC. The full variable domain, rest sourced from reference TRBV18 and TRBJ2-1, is NAGVMQNPRHLVRRRGQEARLRCSPMKGHSHVYWYRQLPEEGLKFMVYLQKENIIDESGMPKERFSAEFPKEGPSILRIQQVVRGDSAAYFCASSPLQSGGEQFFGPGTRLTVL.